This T cell receptor (beta chain) was recorded in a study of blood T cell repertoires in COVID-19. In the study overall: COVID-19 samples collected from the United States, Italy and Spain covered acute and convalescent phases.

Method: immunoSEQ multiplex PCR; TCRdb's copy keeps in-frame clones and lacks some. Here the sample spans tens of thousands of clones, 88% being singletons. V shed 6 bases, J shed 5 bases, and the junction held 8 bases outside the gene matches. Germline CDR1 and CDR2: SGDLS and YYNGEE. The CDR3 runs to 15 residues. This sequence joins TRBV9 and TRBJ2-5; the match to TRBD2 covers 12 bases. This clonotype was obtained from a man between 45 and 60 years old with active COVID-19. The specimen was peripheral blood. CDR3 nucleotides: TGTGCCAGCACCCCTAGCGGGAGGGCCTGGGAGACCCAGTACTTC. Translating it yields CASTPSGRAWETQYF.